This is a list of T cell receptor beta chains from one sample in a study of long-term antiretroviral therapy in people with HIV. Using immunoSEQ multiplex PCR, the repertoire was profiled, and TCRdb retains in-frame clones only, with some absent. Among about 29,000 clones, over 80% were seen once, and the ten largest hold 8.3%. The specimen was unsorted PBMCs, collected 3.2 years before starting antiretroviral therapy. All receptors come from a man in his forties or fifties with HIV. Each CDR3 is given with its conserved first and last residue. A D gene is named only where the DNA matches it firmly. For some rows the clone size is stated as once, few or many, or as a class when expanded; others skip it.

TGTGCCAGCAGTTCCCGGACAGGGGGCGCAGTAAAACTGTTTTTT	CASSSRTGGAVKLFF	TRBJ1-4	TRBV25-1	15	NA	TRBD1
TGTGCCAGCACGAACTTTTACGAGCAGTACTTC	CASTNFYEQYF	TRBJ2-7	TRBV6-1	11	NA	NA
TGTGCCAGCAGCTACAACAGGGGTACTAATGAAAAACTGTTTTTT	CASSYNRGTNEKLFF	TRBJ1-4	TRBV5-6	15	NA	TRBD1
TGCGCCAGCAGCTTGGGACAGGGGGCTACGGAGACCCAGTACTTC	CASSLGQGATETQYF	TRBJ2-5	TRBV5-1	15	NA	TRBD1
TGTGCCAGTAGTATAAATCTGGGCATGGAGGGCTATGGCTACACCTTC	CASSINLGMEGYGYTF	TRBJ1-2	TRBV19	16	NA	NA
TGTGCCAGCAGTTTGGGAGAGGACAGGGAGGCCACCTTC	CASSLGEDREATF	TRBJ1-2	TRBV27	13	NA	TRBD1
TGTGCCAGCAGTGAGCAACAGGGTGGCACTGAAGCTTTCTTT	CASSEQQGGTEAFF	TRBJ1-1	TRBV6-4	14	NA	NA
TGCGCCAGCAGCCAGATCCGAGAGTACACCGGGGAGCTGTTTTTT	CASSQIREYTGELFF	TRBJ2-2	TRBV4-1	15	NA	NA
TGTGCCAGCAGCCCAGGAGAAAAGAACACCGGGGAGCTGTTTTTT	CASSPGEKNTGELFF	TRBJ2-2	TRBV9	15	NA	NA
TGTGCCAGCGCAAGGGCCGGGACAGGGAACTACGAGCAGTACTTC	CASARAGTGNYEQYF	TRBJ2-7	TRBV5-5	15	NA	TRBD1
TGTGCCAGCAGCCAACCGGGATTCATGAACACTGAAGCTTTCTTT	CASSQPGFMNTEAFF	TRBJ1-1	TRBV5-4	15	NA	NA
TGTGCCAGCAGCAAAGGGGAAGAAAACACTGAAGCTTTCTTT	CASSKGEENTEAFF	TRBJ1-1	TRBV21-1	14	NA	NA
TGTGCCAGCAGTTGGAGTCAAGAGACCCAGTACTTC	CASSWSQETQYF	TRBJ2-5	TRBV6-6	12	NA	NA
TGTGCCTGGGGCCACAGGCCTAACTATGGCTACACCTTC	CAWGHRPNYGYTF	TRBJ1-2	TRBV30	13	once	NA
TGCGCCAGCAGCCAAGATGACCGGCAGTTTAACTATGGCTACACCTTC	CASSQDDRQFNYGYTF	TRBJ1-2	TRBV4-3	16	NA	NA
TGTGCCAGCAGTGATGGCTACCTTGGCACTGAAGCTTTCTTT	CASSDGYLGTEAFF	TRBJ1-1	TRBV2	14	NA	NA
TGTGCCAGCAGCTTGGCCGGCAGGGCGAACACCGGGGAGCTGTTTTTT	CASSLAGRANTGELFF	TRBJ2-2	TRBV5-6	16	NA	NA
TGTGCCAGCAGCTTAATGGGCAGGAACACTGAAGCTTTCTTT	CASSLMGRNTEAFF	TRBJ1-1	TRBV7-3	14	NA	NA
TGTGCCATCAGTGGCTCAGCCCAAGAGACCCAGTACTTC	CAISGSAQETQYF	TRBJ2-5	TRBV10-3	13	NA	NA
TGCGCCAGCAGCTCACAGGGGTCCTCCTACGAGCAGTACTTC	CASSSQGSSYEQYF	TRBJ2-7	TRBV5-1	14	NA	TRBD1
TGTGCCAGCAGTGGGGGGCTAGGGGAGACCCAGTACTTC	CASSGGLGETQYF	TRBJ2-5	TRBV2	13	NA	NA
TGTGCCAGCAGCTTGTACGACAGGGAGGGCAGCAATCAGCCCCAGCATTTT	CASSLYDREGSNQPQHF	TRBJ1-5	TRBV5-5	17	NA	TRBD1
TGTGCCAGCAGCTCACCGGGGTTCTATGGCTACACCTTC	CASSSPGFYGYTF	TRBJ1-2	TRBV5-4	13	NA	NA
TGTGCCAGCAGCTTAGGTGCGGGAGGGGGGAATGAGCAGTTCTTC	CASSLGAGGGNEQFF	TRBJ2-1	TRBV7-9	15	NA	TRBD2